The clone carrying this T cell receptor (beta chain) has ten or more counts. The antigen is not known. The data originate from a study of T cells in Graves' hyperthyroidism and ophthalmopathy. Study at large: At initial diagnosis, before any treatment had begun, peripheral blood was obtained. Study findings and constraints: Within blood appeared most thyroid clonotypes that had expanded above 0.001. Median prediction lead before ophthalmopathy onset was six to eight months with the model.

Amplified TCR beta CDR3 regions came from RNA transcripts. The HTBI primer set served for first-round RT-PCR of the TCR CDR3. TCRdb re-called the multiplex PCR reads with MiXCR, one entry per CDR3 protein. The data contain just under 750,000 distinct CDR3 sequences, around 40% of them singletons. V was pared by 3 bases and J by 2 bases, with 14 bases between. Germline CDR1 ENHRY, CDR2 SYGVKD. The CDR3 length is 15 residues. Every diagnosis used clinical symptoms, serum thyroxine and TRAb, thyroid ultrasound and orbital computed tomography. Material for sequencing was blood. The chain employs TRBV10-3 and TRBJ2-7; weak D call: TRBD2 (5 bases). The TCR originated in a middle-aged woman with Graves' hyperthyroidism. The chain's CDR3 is CAISDRTPIPYEQYF. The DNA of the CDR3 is TGTGCCATCAGTGATAGGACTCCCATCCCCTACGAGCAGTACTTC.